This T cell receptor (beta chain) was sequenced in a study of beta chain features in type 1 diabetes. Germline V gives CDR1 SGHTA, CDR2 FQGNSA. Trimming took 3 bases from V and 4 from J, leaving 4 bases between them. The CDR3 spans 12 residues. Isolated RNA was reverse transcribed in full, so expressed TCRB transcripts were sequenced. TCRdb's table, derived via immunoSEQ multiplex PCR, lists solely in-frame clones and lacks some. The table has some 350,000 clones, 13% seen once. Points from the study as a whole: In all four CD4+ subsets, TCRB CDR3 length was significantly, moderately reduced in type 1 diabetes.

Points on this clone: The antigen is undetermined.

This clonotype was obtained from a woman aged 18-29 years with type 1 diabetes. Sequences were obtained from naive CD4+ T cells from blood. The chain employs TRBV7-2 and TRBJ1-5; D is uncertain. CDR3 nucleotide sequence: TGTGCCAGCAGCTTGACTAATCAGCCCCAGCATTTT. It yields the protein CASSLTNQPQHF.